This T cell receptor beta chain was sequenced in a study of control samples from healthy donors and cancer patients. Here immunoSEQ multiplex PCR was the method, and the copy in TCRdb shows in-frame clones only, minus some. In the table there are 70,000 to 95,000 clones, approximately 89% of which are singletons. Trimming removed 3 bases from V and 7 bases from J, with 22 bases in between. Germline-derived CDR1 and CDR2 are SGHRS and YFSETQ. This CDR3 contains 16 residues. This chain uses TRBV5-1 with TRBJ1-2; D remains unclear. The source is a man aged 50 to 60 in good health. Material for sequencing was blood. CDR3 sequence (DNA): TGCGCCAGCAGCTCCCCCGGGTCCAACATCCATCCTGGCTACACCTTC. Translating gives CASSSPGSNIHPGYTF.